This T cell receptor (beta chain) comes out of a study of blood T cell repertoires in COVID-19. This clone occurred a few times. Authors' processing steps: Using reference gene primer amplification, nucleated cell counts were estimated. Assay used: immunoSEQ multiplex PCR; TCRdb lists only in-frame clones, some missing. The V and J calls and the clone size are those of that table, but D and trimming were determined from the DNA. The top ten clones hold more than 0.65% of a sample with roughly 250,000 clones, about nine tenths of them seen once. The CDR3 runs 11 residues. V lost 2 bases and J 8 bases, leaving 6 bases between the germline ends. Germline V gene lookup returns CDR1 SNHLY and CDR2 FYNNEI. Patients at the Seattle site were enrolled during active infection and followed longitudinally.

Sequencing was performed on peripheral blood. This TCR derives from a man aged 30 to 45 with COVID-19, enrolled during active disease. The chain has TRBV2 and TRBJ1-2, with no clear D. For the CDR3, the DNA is TGTGCCAGCAGTGAATCCTTCGGCTACACCTTC. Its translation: CASSESFGYTF. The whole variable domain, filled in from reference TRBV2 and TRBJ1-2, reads EPEVTQTPSHQVTQMGQEVILRCVPISNHLYFYWYRQILGQKVEFLVSFYNNEISEKSEIFDDQFSVERPDGSNFTLKIRSTKLEDSAMYFCASSESFGYTFGSGTRLTVV.